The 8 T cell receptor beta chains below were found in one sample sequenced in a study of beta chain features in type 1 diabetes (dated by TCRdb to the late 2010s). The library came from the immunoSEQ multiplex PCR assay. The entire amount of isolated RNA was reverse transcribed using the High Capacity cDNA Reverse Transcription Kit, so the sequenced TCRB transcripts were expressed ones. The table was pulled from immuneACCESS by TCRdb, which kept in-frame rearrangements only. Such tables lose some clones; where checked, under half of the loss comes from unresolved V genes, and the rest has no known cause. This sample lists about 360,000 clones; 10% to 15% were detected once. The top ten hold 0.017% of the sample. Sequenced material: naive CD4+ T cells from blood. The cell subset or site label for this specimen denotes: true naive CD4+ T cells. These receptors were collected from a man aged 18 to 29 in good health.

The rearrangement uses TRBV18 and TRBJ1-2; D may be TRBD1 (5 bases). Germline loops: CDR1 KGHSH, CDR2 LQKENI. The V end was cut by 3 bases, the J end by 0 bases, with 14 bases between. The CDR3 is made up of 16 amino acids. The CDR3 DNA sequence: TGTGCCAGCTCACCGATGGACGACAGAGCTAACTATGGCTACACCTTC. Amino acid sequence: CASSPMDDRANYGYTF.

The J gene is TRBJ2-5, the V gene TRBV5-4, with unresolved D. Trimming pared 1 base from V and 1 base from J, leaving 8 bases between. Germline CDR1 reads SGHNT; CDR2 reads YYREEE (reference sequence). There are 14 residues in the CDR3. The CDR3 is CASSLNYLQETQYF. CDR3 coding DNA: TGTGCCAGCAGCTTGAACTACCTCCAAGAGACCCAGTACTTC.

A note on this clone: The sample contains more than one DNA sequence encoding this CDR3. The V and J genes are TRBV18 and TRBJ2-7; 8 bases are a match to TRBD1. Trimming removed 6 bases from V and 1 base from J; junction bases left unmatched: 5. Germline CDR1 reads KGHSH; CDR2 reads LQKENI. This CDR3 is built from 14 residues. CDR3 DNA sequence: TGTGCCAGCTCGCCGGGACAGGCTTCCTACGAGCAGTACTTC. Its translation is CASSPGQASYEQYF. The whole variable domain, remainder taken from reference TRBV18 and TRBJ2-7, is NAGVMQNPRHLVRRRGQEARLRCSPMKGHSHVYWYRQLPEEGLKFMVYLQKENIIDESGMPKERFSAEFPKEGPSILRIQQVVRGDSAAYFCASSPGQASYEQYFGPGTRLTVT.

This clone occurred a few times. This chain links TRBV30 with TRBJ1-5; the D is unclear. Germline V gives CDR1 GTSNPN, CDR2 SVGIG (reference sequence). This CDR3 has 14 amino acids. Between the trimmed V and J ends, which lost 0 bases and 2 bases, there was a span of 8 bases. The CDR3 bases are TGTGCCTGGAGTGTATGGCAGGGCAATCAGCCCCAGCATTTT. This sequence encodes CAWSVWQGNQPQHF.

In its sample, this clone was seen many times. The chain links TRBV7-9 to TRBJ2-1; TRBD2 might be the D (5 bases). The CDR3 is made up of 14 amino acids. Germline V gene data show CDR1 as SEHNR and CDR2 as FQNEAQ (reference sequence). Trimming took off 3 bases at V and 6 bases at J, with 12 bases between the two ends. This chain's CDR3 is CASSFGAGVNEQFF. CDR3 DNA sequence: TGTGCCAGCAGCTTCGGTGCCGGGGTCAATGAGCAGTTCTTC.

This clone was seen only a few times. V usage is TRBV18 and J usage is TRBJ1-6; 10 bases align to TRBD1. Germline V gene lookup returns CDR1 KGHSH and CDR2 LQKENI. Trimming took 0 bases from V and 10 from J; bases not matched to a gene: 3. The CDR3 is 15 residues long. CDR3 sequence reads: CASSPPGTGESPLHF. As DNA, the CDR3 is TGTGCCAGCTCACCACCGGGGACAGGGGAATCACCCCTCCACTTT.

CDR3 bases: TGTGCAAGTCGCCCAACAGGGGGCTATGAGCAGTTCTTC. Translated: CASRPTGGYEQFF. The chain has TRBV12-2 and TRBJ2-1; TRBD1 is the table's D call and was not checked against the DNA. TRBV12-2 is a pseudogene segment. The CDR3 contains 13 residues.

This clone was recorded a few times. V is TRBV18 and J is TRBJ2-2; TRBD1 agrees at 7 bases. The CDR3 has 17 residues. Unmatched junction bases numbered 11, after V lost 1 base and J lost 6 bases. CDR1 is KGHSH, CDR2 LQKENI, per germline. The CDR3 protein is CASSPLVLRQGSGELFF. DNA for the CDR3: TGTGCCAGCTCACCACTAGTCTTGAGACAGGGATCCGGGGAGCTGTTTTTT.